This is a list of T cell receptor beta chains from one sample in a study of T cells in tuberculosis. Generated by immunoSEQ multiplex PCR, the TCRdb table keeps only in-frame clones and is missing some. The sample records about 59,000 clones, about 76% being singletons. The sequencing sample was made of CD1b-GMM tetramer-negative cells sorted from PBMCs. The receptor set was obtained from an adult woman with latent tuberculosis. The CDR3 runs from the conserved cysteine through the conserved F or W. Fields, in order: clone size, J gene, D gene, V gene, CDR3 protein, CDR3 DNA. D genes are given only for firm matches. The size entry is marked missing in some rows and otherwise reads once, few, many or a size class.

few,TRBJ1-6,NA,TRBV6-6,CASVQVYNSPLHF,TGTGCCAGCGTACAAGTCTATAATTCACCCCTCCACTTT
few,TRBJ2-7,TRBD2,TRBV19,CASSIEGPRGGDYEQYF,TGTGCCAGTAGTATAGAAGGGCCAAGGGGAGGGGACTACGAGCAGTACTTC
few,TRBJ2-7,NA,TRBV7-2,CASSHNSYEQYF,TGTGCCAGCAGCCACAACTCCTACGAGCAGTACTTC
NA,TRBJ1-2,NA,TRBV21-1,CASSKDPRQGINYGYTF,TGTGCCAGCAGCAAAGATCCTCGACAGGGTATTAACTATGGCTACACCTTC
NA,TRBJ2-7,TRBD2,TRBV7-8,CASSPRVAGIYEQYF,TGTGCCAGCAGCCCCCGGGTAGCGGGGATCTACGAGCAGTACTTC
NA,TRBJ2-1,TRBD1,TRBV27,CASSLDPAGRGFYNEQFF,TGTGCCAGCAGTTTAGACCCCGCGGGCAGGGGGTTCTACAATGAGCAGTTCTTC
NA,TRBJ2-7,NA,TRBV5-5,CASSRDLGSYEQYF,TGTGCCAGCAGTAGGGACTTAGGATCCTACGAGCAGTACTTC
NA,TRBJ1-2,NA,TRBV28,CASSLSLYGYTF,TGTGCCAGCAGTCTGTCCCTCTATGGCTACACCTTC
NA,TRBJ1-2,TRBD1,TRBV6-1,CASSGGGAGYGYTF,TGTGCCAGCAGTGGAGGGGGCGCGGGGTATGGCTACACCTTC
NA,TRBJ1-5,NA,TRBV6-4,CASSESRETITQPQHF,TGTGCCAGCAGTGAGAGTCGCGAGACAATCACCCAGCCCCAGCATTTT
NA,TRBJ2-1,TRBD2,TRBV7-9,CASSLATSGVEAYNEQFF,TGTGCCAGCAGCTTAGCGACTAGCGGGGTTGAGGCCTACAATGAGCAGTTCTTC
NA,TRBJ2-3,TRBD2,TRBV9,CASSASSGRAETDTQYF,TGTGCCAGCAGCGCCTCTAGCGGGAGGGCCGAGACAGATACGCAGTATTTT
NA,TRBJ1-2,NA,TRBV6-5,CASSGGYGYTF,TGTGCCAGCAGTGGGGGGTATGGCTACACCTTC